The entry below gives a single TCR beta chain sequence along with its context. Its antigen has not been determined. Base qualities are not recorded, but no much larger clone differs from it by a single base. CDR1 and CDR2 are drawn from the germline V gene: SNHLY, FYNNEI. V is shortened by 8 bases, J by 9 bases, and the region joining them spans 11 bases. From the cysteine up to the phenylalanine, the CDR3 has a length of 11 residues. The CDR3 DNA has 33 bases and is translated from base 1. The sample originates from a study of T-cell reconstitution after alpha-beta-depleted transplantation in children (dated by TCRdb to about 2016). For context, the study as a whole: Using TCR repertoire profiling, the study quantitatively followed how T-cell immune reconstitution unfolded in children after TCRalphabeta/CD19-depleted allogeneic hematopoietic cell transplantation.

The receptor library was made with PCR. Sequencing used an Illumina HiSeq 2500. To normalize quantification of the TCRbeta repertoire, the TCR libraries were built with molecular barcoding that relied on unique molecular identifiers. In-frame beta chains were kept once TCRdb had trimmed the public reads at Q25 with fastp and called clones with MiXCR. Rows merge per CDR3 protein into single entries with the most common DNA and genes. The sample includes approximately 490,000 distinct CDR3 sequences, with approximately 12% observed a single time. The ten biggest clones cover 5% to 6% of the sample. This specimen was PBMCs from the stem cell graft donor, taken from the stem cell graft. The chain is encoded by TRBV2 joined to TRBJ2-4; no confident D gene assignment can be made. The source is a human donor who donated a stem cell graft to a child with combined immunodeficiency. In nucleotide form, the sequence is TGTGCCAGCCGAGCAGAAGTCATTCAGTACTTC. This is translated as CASRAEVIQYF.